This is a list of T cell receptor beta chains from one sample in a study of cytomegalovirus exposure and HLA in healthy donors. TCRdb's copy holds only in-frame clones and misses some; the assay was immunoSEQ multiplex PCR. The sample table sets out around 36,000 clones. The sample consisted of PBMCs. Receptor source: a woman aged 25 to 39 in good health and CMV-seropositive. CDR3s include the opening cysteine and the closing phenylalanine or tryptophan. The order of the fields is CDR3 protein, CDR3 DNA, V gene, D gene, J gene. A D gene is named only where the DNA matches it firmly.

cdr3_aa: CASSLSTGYGYTF
cdr3_nt: TGTGCCAGCAGCTTATCCACGGGATATGGCTACACCTTC
v_call: TRBV7-9
d_call: NA
j_call: TRBJ1-2

cdr3_aa: CASSANRDQPQHF
cdr3_nt: TGCGCCAGCAGTGCGAACAGGGATCAGCCCCAGCATTTT
v_call: TRBV10-2
d_call: NA
j_call: TRBJ1-5

cdr3_aa: CASSLTGDQPQHF
cdr3_nt: TGTGCCAGCAGTCTGACAGGGGATCAGCCCCAGCATTTT
v_call: TRBV28
d_call: TRBD1
j_call: TRBJ1-5

cdr3_aa: CASSQTGDNYEQYF
cdr3_nt: TGCGCCAGCAGCCAGACAGGGGACAATTACGAGCAGTACTTC
v_call: TRBV4-1
d_call: TRBD1
j_call: TRBJ2-7

cdr3_aa: CATSRAKGARGETQYF
cdr3_nt: TGTGCCACCAGCAGGGCCAAGGGGGCGCGAGGAGAGACCCAGTACTTC
v_call: TRBV15
d_call: TRBD1
j_call: TRBJ2-5

cdr3_aa: CASSSGQGFSNEKLFF
cdr3_nt: TGCGCCAGCAGCTCGGGACAGGGGTTTAGTAATGAAAAACTGTTTTTT
v_call: TRBV5-1
d_call: TRBD1
j_call: TRBJ1-4

cdr3_aa: CASSQGEQGYEQYF
cdr3_nt: TGTGCCAGCAGCCAAGGAGAACAGGGCTACGAGCAGTACTTC
v_call: TRBV4-2
d_call: NA
j_call: TRBJ2-7

cdr3_aa: CASSEGPGQVYEQYF
cdr3_nt: TGTGCCAGCAGTGAAGGACCGGGACAGGTCTACGAGCAGTACTTC
v_call: TRBV6-1
d_call: TRBD1
j_call: TRBJ2-7

cdr3_aa: CASSSGRGGSSYEQYF
cdr3_nt: TGTGCCAGCAGTTCGGGACGGGGGGGCTCGTCCTACGAGCAGTACTTC
v_call: TRBV4-2
d_call: TRBD2
j_call: TRBJ2-7

cdr3_aa: CASSEEGDRANEQFF
cdr3_nt: TGTGCCAGCAGTGAAGAGGGGGACAGGGCAAATGAGCAGTTCTTC
v_call: TRBV2
d_call: TRBD1
j_call: TRBJ2-1

cdr3_aa: CASSSESKETQYF
cdr3_nt: TGCGCCAGCAGCTCCGAAAGCAAAGAGACCCAGTACTTC
v_call: TRBV5-1
d_call: NA
j_call: TRBJ2-5

cdr3_aa: CAWSVEVAQPQHF
cdr3_nt: TGTGCCTGGAGTGTAGAGGTGGCTCAGCCCCAGCATTTT
v_call: TRBV30
d_call: NA
j_call: TRBJ1-5

cdr3_aa: CASSPTAWPQGYPGELFF
cdr3_nt: TGTGCCAGCTCACCTACTGCCTGGCCACAGGGTTACCCCGGGGAGCTGTTTTTT
v_call: TRBV18
d_call: NA
j_call: TRBJ2-2

cdr3_aa: CASSLEGGNSFSYEQYF
cdr3_nt: TGTGCCAGCAGTTTAGAAGGGGGAAACTCCTTCTCCTACGAGCAGTACTTC
v_call: TRBV27
d_call: NA
j_call: TRBJ2-7

cdr3_aa: CAWSLGLGTNEKLFF
cdr3_nt: TGTGCCTGGAGTTTGGGTTTGGGCACTAATGAAAAACTGTTTTTT
v_call: TRBV30
d_call: NA
j_call: TRBJ1-4

cdr3_aa: CASSSLAGAGNEQFF
cdr3_nt: TGTGCCAGCAGCTCACTAGCGGGGGCCGGGAATGAGCAGTTCTTC
v_call: TRBV9
d_call: TRBD2
j_call: TRBJ2-1

cdr3_aa: CASSLDTHQETQYF
cdr3_nt: TGCGCCAGCAGCTTGGACACCCACCAAGAGACCCAGTACTTC
v_call: TRBV5-1
d_call: NA
j_call: TRBJ2-5

cdr3_aa: CASSPRPAGGTYQPQHF
cdr3_nt: TGTGCCAGCTCACCACGCCCTGCAGGGGGCACATACCAGCCCCAGCATTTT
v_call: TRBV18
d_call: TRBD1
j_call: TRBJ1-5

cdr3_aa: CASRPNGRRGAAPPEAFF
cdr3_nt: TGTGCTAGCAGGCCAAACGGCAGACGGGGGGCCGCCCCCCCTGAAGCTTTCTTT
v_call: TRBV7-9
d_call: NA
j_call: TRBJ1-1

cdr3_aa: CASSPSGGAVADTQYF
cdr3_nt: TGCGCCAGCAGCCCGTCCGGGGGGGCGGTTGCAGATACGCAGTATTTT
v_call: TRBV5-1
d_call: TRBD2
j_call: TRBJ2-3

cdr3_aa: CASSPRTGPGETQYF
cdr3_nt: TGTGCCAGCAGCCCCCGGACAGGGCCAGGAGAGACCCAGTACTTC
v_call: TRBV7-2
d_call: TRBD1
j_call: TRBJ2-5

cdr3_aa: CASSEGQGGRAFF
cdr3_nt: TGTGCCAGCTCGGAAGGACAGGGAGGTAGAGCTTTCTTT
v_call: TRBV18
d_call: TRBD1
j_call: TRBJ1-1

cdr3_aa: CASSATSGGAWGSYEQYF
cdr3_nt: TGTGCCAGCAGTGCAACTAGCGGGGGGGCCTGGGGCTCCTACGAGCAGTACTTC
v_call: TRBV6-1
d_call: TRBD2
j_call: TRBJ2-7

cdr3_aa: CASSQVSSYNEQFF
cdr3_nt: TGTGCCAGCAGCCAAGTGAGCTCCTACAATGAGCAGTTCTTC
v_call: TRBV14
d_call: NA
j_call: TRBJ2-1

cdr3_aa: CASRGQVDTGELFF
cdr3_nt: TGTGCCAGCCGGGGACAGGTAGACACCGGGGAGCTGTTTTTT
v_call: TRBV11-2
d_call: TRBD1
j_call: TRBJ2-2

cdr3_aa: CASSLGGTKNTEAFF
cdr3_nt: TGTGCCAGCAGCCTGGGAGGTACAAAGAACACTGAAGCTTTCTTT
v_call: TRBV5-4
d_call: NA
j_call: TRBJ1-1

cdr3_aa: CASSLGDREYTF
cdr3_nt: TGTGCCAGCAGCTTGGGCGACAGGGAGTACACCTTC
v_call: TRBV5-4
d_call: TRBD1
j_call: TRBJ1-2

cdr3_aa: CASTLTGFNEKLFF
cdr3_nt: TGTGCCAGCACCCTGACAGGGTTCAACGAAAAACTGTTTTTT
v_call: TRBV6-1
d_call: TRBD1
j_call: TRBJ1-4

cdr3_aa: CAISPNPPGQGTNEKLFF
cdr3_nt: TGTGCCATCAGTCCAAATCCCCCGGGACAGGGAACTAATGAAAAACTGTTTTTT
v_call: TRBV10-3
d_call: TRBD1
j_call: TRBJ1-4

cdr3_aa: CASSFSKGGYYGYTF
cdr3_nt: TGTGCCAGCAGCTTCAGTAAAGGGGGCTACTATGGCTACACCTTC
v_call: TRBV5-4
d_call: TRBD1
j_call: TRBJ1-2

cdr3_aa: CASGRAYDAYEQYF
cdr3_nt: TGTGCCAGCGGCAGGGCCTATGACGCCTACGAGCAGTACTTC
v_call: TRBV5-6
d_call: NA
j_call: TRBJ2-7

cdr3_aa: CASSLAGGARAYEQYF
cdr3_nt: TGTGCCAGCAGCTTAGCAGGGGGCGCACGGGCATACGAGCAGTACTTC
v_call: TRBV7-9
d_call: TRBD1
j_call: TRBJ2-7

cdr3_aa: CASSEAGRGGTEAFF
cdr3_nt: TGTGCCAGCAGTGAAGCAGGCAGAGGAGGCACTGAAGCTTTCTTT
v_call: TRBV2
d_call: NA
j_call: TRBJ1-1

cdr3_aa: CASSQGLSETQYF
cdr3_nt: TGCGCCAGCAGCCAAGGACTGTCAGAGACCCAGTACTTC
v_call: TRBV5-1
d_call: NA
j_call: TRBJ2-5

cdr3_aa: CASSPTSIDRSTEAFF
cdr3_nt: TGCGCCAGCAGCCCTACTTCTATCGACAGGTCCACTGAAGCTTTCTTT
v_call: TRBV5-1
d_call: NA
j_call: TRBJ1-1

cdr3_aa: CASSLMKGDNEKLFF
cdr3_nt: TGTGCCAGCAGCTTAATGAAAGGGGATAATGAAAAACTGTTTTTT
v_call: TRBV7-2
d_call: NA
j_call: TRBJ1-4

cdr3_aa: CASRYNTGELFF
cdr3_nt: TGTGCCAGCAGATATAACACCGGGGAGCTGTTTTTT
v_call: TRBV27
d_call: NA
j_call: TRBJ2-2

cdr3_aa: CAISGGGGWTQHF
cdr3_nt: TGTGCCATCAGTGGAGGAGGGGGCTGGACCCAGCATTTT
v_call: TRBV10-3
d_call: TRBD1
j_call: TRBJ1-5

cdr3_aa: CAPSVIPTHSGGTDTQYF
cdr3_nt: TGTGCCCCCAGCGTAATCCCCACCCATAGCGGGGGGACAGATACGCAGTATTTT
v_call: TRBV9
d_call: TRBD2
j_call: TRBJ2-3

cdr3_aa: CASSPGVRGTQETQYF
cdr3_nt: TGTGCCAGCAGCCCGGGGGTGCGGGGCACCCAAGAGACCCAGTACTTC
v_call: TRBV11-2
d_call: NA
j_call: TRBJ2-5

cdr3_aa: CASSGYRTGNTIYF
cdr3_nt: TGTGCCAGCAGTGGCTACAGAACTGGAAACACCATATATTTT
v_call: TRBV6-5
d_call: NA
j_call: TRBJ1-3

cdr3_aa: CAWRFGGTLNTEAFF
cdr3_nt: TGTGCCTGGAGGTTCGGGGGGACGTTGAACACTGAAGCTTTCTTT
v_call: TRBV30
d_call: NA
j_call: TRBJ1-1

cdr3_aa: CASSADRGESTEAFF
cdr3_nt: TGTGCCAGCAGCGCGGACAGGGGGGAGTCCACTGAAGCTTTCTTT
v_call: TRBV11-2
d_call: TRBD1
j_call: TRBJ1-1

cdr3_aa: CASSQELRVNEQFF
cdr3_nt: TGTGCCAGCAGCCAAGAGCTCAGGGTTAATGAGCAGTTCTTC
v_call: TRBV4-2
d_call: NA
j_call: TRBJ2-1

cdr3_aa: CASRPAGRSGNTIYF
cdr3_nt: TGTGCCAGCAGGCCCGCGGGGCGCTCTGGAAACACCATATATTTT
v_call: TRBV6-5
d_call: NA
j_call: TRBJ1-3

cdr3_aa: CASSFRRASSYNEQFF
cdr3_nt: TGTGCCAGCAGCTTCAGGCGGGCTAGCTCCTACAATGAGCAGTTCTTC
v_call: TRBV7-2
d_call: NA
j_call: TRBJ2-1

cdr3_aa: CASSVAREGSIGGYTF
cdr3_nt: TGTGCCAGCAGCGTAGCCCGGGAGGGGAGTATAGGAGGCTACACCTTC
v_call: TRBV9
d_call: NA
j_call: TRBJ1-2

cdr3_aa: CASTQGIGESSYNEQFF
cdr3_nt: TGTGCCAGCACCCAAGGAATCGGGGAGAGCTCCTACAATGAGCAGTTCTTC
v_call: TRBV14
d_call: NA
j_call: TRBJ2-1

cdr3_aa: CASSLGAGGYPETQYF
cdr3_nt: TGTGCCAGCAGCTTAGGAGCGGGGGGCTACCCAGAGACCCAGTACTTC
v_call: TRBV7-6
d_call: TRBD2
j_call: TRBJ2-5

cdr3_aa: CARLLHSSYEQYF
cdr3_nt: TGTGCCAGATTGTTACACAGCTCCTACGAGCAGTACTTC
v_call: TRBV6-7
d_call: NA
j_call: TRBJ2-7

cdr3_aa: CASSLTKGASTYNEQFF
cdr3_nt: TGTGCCAGCAGCTTAACTAAGGGGGCCAGTACATACAATGAGCAGTTCTTC
v_call: TRBV5-6
d_call: TRBD1
j_call: TRBJ2-1

cdr3_aa: CASSLPIQGPLSYEQYF
cdr3_nt: TGTGCCAGCAGCTTACCTATACAGGGTCCACTCTCCTACGAGCAGTACTTC
v_call: TRBV7-2
d_call: NA
j_call: TRBJ2-7

cdr3_aa: CSVARQGAFSDNEQFF
cdr3_nt: TGCAGCGTTGCCCGACAGGGAGCCTTCTCCGACAATGAGCAGTTCTTC
v_call: TRBV29-1
d_call: TRBD1
j_call: TRBJ2-1

cdr3_aa: CASSEEGLKNEQYF
cdr3_nt: TGTGCCAGCAGCGAGGAGGGGCTGAAGAACGAGCAGTACTTC
v_call: TRBV11-3
d_call: NA
j_call: TRBJ2-7

cdr3_aa: CASSLSREYGYTF
cdr3_nt: TGCGCCAGCAGCTTGTCCCGGGAATATGGCTACACCTTC
v_call: TRBV5-1
d_call: NA
j_call: TRBJ1-2